The clone carrying this T cell receptor (beta chain) was detected many times. The antigen remains undetermined. It was by quantitative 5'-RACE with molecular barcodes that TCR beta libraries were made. TCRdb used MiXCR to reprocess the 5' RACE reads, holding one entry per CDR3 protein. Of approximately 540,000 distinct CDR3 sequences in the sample, roughly an eighth are singletons; the top ten hold 6.8%. This sample is drawn from a study of CD8 T cells in ankylosing spondylitis. Study-level points and caveats: Relatively rare in peripheral blood, disease-linked clones were also CD8+. Earlier authors reported some of these motif variants in reactive arthritis synovial fluid and blood. There was a TCR beta motif, made of fewer than 10 highly homologous variants, that appeared characteristic of ankylosing spondylitis blood.

CDR1 and CDR2 (germline): DFQATT, SNEGSKA (reference sequence). CDR3 length: 14 residues. J was trimmed by 9 bases and V by 5 bases; bases with no gene match: 11. The V gene is TRBV20-1, the J gene TRBJ2-1, with 9 positions matching TRBD2. Sequenced: blood, either unsorted or a sorted T cell fraction (not recorded which). The receptor comes from a male donor with ankylosing spondylitis. CDR3 nucleotides: TGCAGTGCTGGGGAGCGGGAGGTCGGATCTGAGCAGTTCTTC. Its protein product is CSAGEREVGSEQFF.